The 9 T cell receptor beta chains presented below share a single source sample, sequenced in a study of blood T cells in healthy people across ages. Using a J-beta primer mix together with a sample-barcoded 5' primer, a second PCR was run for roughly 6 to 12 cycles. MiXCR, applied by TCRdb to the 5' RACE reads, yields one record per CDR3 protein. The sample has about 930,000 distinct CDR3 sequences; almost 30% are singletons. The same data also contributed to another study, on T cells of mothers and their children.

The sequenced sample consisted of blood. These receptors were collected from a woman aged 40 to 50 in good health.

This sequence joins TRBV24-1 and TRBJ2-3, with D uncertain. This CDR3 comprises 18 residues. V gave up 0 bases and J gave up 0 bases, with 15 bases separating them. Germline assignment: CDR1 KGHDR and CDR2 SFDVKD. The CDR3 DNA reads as TGTGCCACCAGTGATTTGGTCCCCAATCGGTTCAGCACAGATACGCAGTATTTT. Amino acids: CATSDLVPNRFSTDTQYF.

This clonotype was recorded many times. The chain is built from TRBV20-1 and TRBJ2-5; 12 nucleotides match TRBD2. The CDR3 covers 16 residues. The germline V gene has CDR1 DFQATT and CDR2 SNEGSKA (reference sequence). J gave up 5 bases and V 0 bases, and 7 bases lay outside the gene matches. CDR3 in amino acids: CSARDGASGGAETQYF. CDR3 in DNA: TGCAGTGCTAGAGATGGAGCTAGCGGGGGGGCTGAGACCCAGTACTTC.

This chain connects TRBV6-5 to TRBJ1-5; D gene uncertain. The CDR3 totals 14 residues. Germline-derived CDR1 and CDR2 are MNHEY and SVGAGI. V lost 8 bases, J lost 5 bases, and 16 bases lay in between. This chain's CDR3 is CASAVSGVDQPQHF. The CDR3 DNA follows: TGTGCCAGCGCGGTGAGCGGGGTCGATCAGCCCCAGCATTTT.

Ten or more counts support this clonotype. For the CDR3, the DNA is TGTGCCAGCAGGACGACGGGACAGGGGGTGTACGAGCAGTACTTC. As protein: CASRTTGQGVYEQYF. The genes are TRBV27 and TRBJ2-7; 11 bases match TRBD1. CDR1 is MNHEY and CDR2 is SMNVEV in the germline V gene (reference sequence). CDR3 length: 15 residues. Losses at the gene ends were 6 bases for V and 4 bases for J; bases not matched to a gene: 8.

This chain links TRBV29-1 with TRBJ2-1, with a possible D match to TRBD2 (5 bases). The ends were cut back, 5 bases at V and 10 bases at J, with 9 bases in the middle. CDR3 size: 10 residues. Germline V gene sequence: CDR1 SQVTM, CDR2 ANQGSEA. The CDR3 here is CSVRDYEQFF. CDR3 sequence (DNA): TGCAGCGTTCGAGACTACGAGCAGTTCTTC.

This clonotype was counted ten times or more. This CDR3 reads CASSRETRLAQETQYF. The CDR3 bases are TGTGCCAGCAGCCGAGAGACTAGACTGGCCCAAGAGACCCAGTACTTC. This chain links TRBV7-6 with TRBJ2-5; TRBD2 might be the D (6 bases). Germline V gene lookup returns CDR1 SGHVS and CDR2 FNYEAQ. The CDR3 spans 16 residues. Trimming took 5 bases from V and 1 from J, leaving 17 bases between them.

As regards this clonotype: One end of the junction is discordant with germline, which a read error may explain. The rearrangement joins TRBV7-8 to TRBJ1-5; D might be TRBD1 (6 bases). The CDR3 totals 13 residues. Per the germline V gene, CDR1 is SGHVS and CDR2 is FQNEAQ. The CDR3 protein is CASSWQGNQPRHF. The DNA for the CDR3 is TGTGCCAGCAGCTGGCAGGGGAATCAGCCCCGGCATTTT.

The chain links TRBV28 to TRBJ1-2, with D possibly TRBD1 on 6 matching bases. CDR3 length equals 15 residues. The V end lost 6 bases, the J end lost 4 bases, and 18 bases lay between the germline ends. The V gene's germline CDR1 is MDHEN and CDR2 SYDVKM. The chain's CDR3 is CASSFDRTLSYGYTF. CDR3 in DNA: TGTGCCAGCAGCTTCGACAGGACTTTATCCTATGGCTACACCTTC.

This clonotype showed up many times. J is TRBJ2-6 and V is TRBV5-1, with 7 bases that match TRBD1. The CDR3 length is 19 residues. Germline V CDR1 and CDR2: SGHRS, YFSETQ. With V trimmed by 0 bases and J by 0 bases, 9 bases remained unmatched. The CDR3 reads CASSLVVPGGSSGANVLTF. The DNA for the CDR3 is TGCGCCAGCAGCTTGGTAGTACCAGGGGGTTCCTCTGGGGCCAACGTCCTGACTTTC. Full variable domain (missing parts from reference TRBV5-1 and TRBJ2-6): KAGVTQTPRYLIKTRGQQVTLSCSPISGHRSVSWYQQTPGQGLQFLFEYFSETQRNKGNFPGRFSGRQFSNSRSEMNVSTLELGDSALYLCASSLVVPGGSSGANVLTFGAGSRLTVL.